The clone carrying this T cell receptor (beta chain) has only a few counts. These data belong to a study of T-cell reconstitution after alpha-beta-depleted transplantation in children. Unique molecular identifiers featured in how the TCRbeta library was prepared. TCRdb re-called the PCR reads with MiXCR, one entry per CDR3 protein. The data show about 240,000 distinct CDR3 sequences, with roughly a quarter seen just once and roughly 2.6% held by the top ten. The CDR3 covers 14 residues. Between the trimmed V and J ends, which lost 3 bases and 4 bases, there was a span of 12 bases. Per germline, CDR1 LNHDA and CDR2 SQIVND (reference sequence).

The receptor's source is a girl aged 2-9 years with Fanconi anemia, due to receive a stem cell transplant. The chain recombines TRBV19 with TRBJ2-5; no firm D call. The starting material was PBMCs, obtained before TCRalphabeta/CD19-depleted stem cell transplant. The CDR3 is CASSIGGVGETQYF. The CDR3, as DNA: TGTGCCAGTAGTATCGGCGGAGTAGGAGAGACCCAGTACTTC.